This note documents a single T cell receptor (beta chain) sequence. The clone's antigen remains unknown. Per-base qualities were not stored, and no clone one base away is much larger. The library was made by the immunoSEQ multiplex PCR assay. A mixture of 60 forward primers for TCR Vbeta segments and 13 reverse primers for TCR Jbeta segments was used in the multiplex PCR. A multiplex PCR assay on genomic DNA amplified the CDR3 region of rearranged TCR beta genes. The amplified TCR beta libraries were sequenced on the Illumina HiSeq System as 87-base-pair reads. The authors processed their data as follows. In a later analysis, roughly 80 million unique TCR beta chains were counted across the approximately 670 repertoires, and roughly 9.9 million of these chains were shared by at least two donors. A nearest-neighbor algorithm error-corrected the raw reads and collapsed the reads into unique sequences, merging closely related sequences to remove PCR and sequencing errors. V, D and J gene segments were assigned by aligning CDR3 sequences to IMGT reference sequences. Each retained sequence needed at least a six-nucleotide match to both a V gene segment and a J gene segment. Rearrangements were classified as productive when the CDR3 lacked stop codons and remained in frame with V and J, and all other rearrangements were classified as non-productive. CDR3 was defined according to IMGT convention as the region running from the second conserved V-encoded cysteine to the conserved J-encoded phenylalanine. In an earlier analysis of around 600 of the donors, sequences lacking an unambiguous match to a single V gene segment were excluded. In an earlier analysis of approximately 550 of the donors, V segments were called functional above 56.7% productive rearrangements and were called segregating when the between-donor standard deviation exceeded 5%. A statistical classification framework was built for diagnosing cytomegalovirus status from the catalog of TCR beta chain sequences. In a later analysis, V and J genes were assigned by comparing TCR nucleotide sequences against IMGT/GENE-DB human TR gene sequences. In a later analysis, CDR3 sequences and most-parsimonious VDJ recombination scenarios were assigned using the TCRdist pipeline. In a later analysis, each TCR beta chain was defined by its CDR3 amino acid sequence together with its V-gene family, and reads lacking a unique V-gene family were excluded. As a way to deal with suspected cross-contamination and a sequencing artifact, a later analysis dropped over 550 nucleotide sequences that were highly shared and had low generation probability. For each public chain, a later analysis derived a clonal expansion index from normalized ranks of inferred template counts within each repertoire. Generation probabilities in a later analysis came from a VDJ recombination model fitted to out-of-frame rearrangements, and those results were checked against IGoR. In a later analysis, TCR-TCR, TCR-HLA and TCR-CMV co-occurrence was scored with hypergeometric tests, and a repertoire-size bias correction was applied to TCR pairs. False discovery rates were estimated in a later analysis by permuting HLA or CMV assignments 20 times. In a later analysis, co-occurring TCRs were grouped using DBSCAN, and TCRdist sequence similarity was added for clustering within HLA-allele-positive subsets. Co-occurrence clustering excluded repertoires with fewer than 30,000 or more than 120,000 public chains, plus five with anomalous nucleotide sharing. What TCRdb holds here is the immuneACCESS table cut down to in-frame rearrangements. Part of the clones is not present; checked against another copy, under half of the missing clones reflect an unresolved V gene, and the others are unexplained. The D gene and trimming were derived from the DNA, and the V and J assignments and clone size from that table. For this sample there are around 110,000 clones; roughly 68% appear just once. The ten largest clonotypes hold around 2.2% of the sample.

The sample belongs to a study of cytomegalovirus exposure and HLA in healthy donors (dated by TCRdb to 2016 to 2017). Regarding the research as a whole: An earlier analysis of under 600 of the donors reported about 250 Gb of sequence data and 100 million to 140 million unique TCR beta sequences from around 200 million T cells. Rather than using new phenotypic data, the later analysis identified candidate immune exposures from TCR beta sequences and from how often those sequences occurred across donors. Donor age, sex, ethnicity and CMV serostatus were compiled alongside the repertoire data. An earlier analysis of around 540 of the donors applied high-throughput TCR beta sequencing to assess whether each TCR beta V gene segment acted as functional or pseudogenic. The study was designed to test whether signatures of past pathogen exposure could be identified by cataloging public T cell receptors. Genome-wide SNP genotypes for about 65% of the 666 donors were used in a later genetic analysis, which treated that subset as a discovery cohort. The genetic ancestry cluster associated with self-reported Caucasian donors included about 84% of the roughly 390 genotyped donors. Among around 400 genotyped donors of the cohort, an average of around 240,000 unique TCR beta nucleotide sequences were sequenced per donor, roughly a sixth of them non-productive. High-throughput TCR immunosequencing, statistical association of individual TCRs with disease status, and machine learning were combined to predict cytomegalovirus infection status. About 280 gigabases of sequencing data and around 85 million unique TCR sequences made up an early release that covered 500 to 700 HLA-typed donors. Every repertoire in the discovery cohort had been generated on one and the same sequencing platform. Four or five DR-DQ haplotypes were treated as single units for association and clustering because of strong linkage in the cohort. Using immunosequencing, the study profiled T cell repertoires from approximately 700 subjects and related those repertoires to cytomegalovirus serostatus. Besides the first cohort of approximately 710 subjects, a separate validation cohort made up of 95 to 150 different subjects was used. Typing coverage varied by locus: about 629-630 donors for A, B, C, DRB1 and DQB1; approximately 560 for DQA1; about 600 for DPA1; fewer than 480 for DPB1. Both class I and class II loci were covered by HLA typing, at four-digit resolution. A later analysis re-examined previously published TCR beta repertoires from just over 650 donors and added high-resolution HLA genotyping to investigate patterns of TCR occurrence. Summary of the overall study and its limitations: Because HLA typing was unavailable for some donors at each locus, only the typed subset was used in association tests. A cluster of highly shared sequence variants was judged likely to be a technical artifact of the sequencing pipeline. Some IMGT-functional V segments, including TRBV6-2 and TRBV6-3, could not be told apart with the 87-base-pair reads, so those segments were excluded. The only immune exposure information available for the cohort was CMV serostatus. In the study, some 160 TCR beta chains were listed as associated with cytomegalovirus. When HLA alleles, especially DR and DQ, strongly co-occurred, attributing TCR associations to individual alleles was difficult. The authors suggested that the approach could potentially be generalized to other disease states and immunological phenotypes. Because counts were too low, 15 to 20 rarely observed V segments, including chromosome 9 orphons, were excluded from the earlier analysis of several hundred of the donors. In a later analysis, HLA-associated TCR beta chains showed more clonal expansion and lower generation probabilities than non-associated chains that were equally common. A further reported finding was that TCR beta sequences accurately predicted the HLA-A and HLA-B alleles for most subjects in the first cohort. In a later genetic analysis, a missense DCLRE1C variant was associated with V-gene and J-gene trimming of TCR beta chains, and the association was replicated in an independent cohort. Linkage disequilibrium might explain the correlated functional status among segregating V segments, but an unknown experimental factor could not be ruled out. Specific HLA alleles were associated with 15,000 to 20,000 TCR beta sequences at a false discovery rate of 0.05 in a later analysis. In vitro tests confirmed that three of the cytomegalovirus-associated TCR beta chains recognize cytomegalovirus antigens. The presence/absence analyses assumed that sequencing depth was roughly uniform across donors, and that assumption may not be true. Most CMV-associated TCR beta chains appeared to be HLA-restricted in a later analysis, and the HLA associations seemed to be driven largely by CMV exposure. The classifier was reported to diagnose cytomegalovirus status with high specificity and sensitivity in both the original cohort and the validation cohort. In an earlier analysis of roughly 560 of the donors, most TCR beta V segments were observed in productive rearrangements about 90% or about 30% of the time, broadly matching IMGT annotations. According to a later genetic analysis, donors in an Asian-associated ancestry cluster had fewer N-insertions in productive TCRs than the roughly 700-donor mean. Most TCR sequences were seen in very few donors, while some public TCRs were found in many individuals. In a later analysis, the rate of TCR association differed among HLA loci, with DRB1 alleles having the most associated TCRs and HLA-C alleles having the fewest. Several of the top co-occurrence clusters appeared to be linked to parvovirus B19, influenza, CMV and Epstein-Barr virus, according to a later analysis. The cohort was sequenced for TCR beta chains only, and without alpha or paired-chain data the features that could be detected were limited.

V is cut back by 3 bases and J by 3 bases, with 13 bases in the junction unmatched. The germline V gene supplies CDR1 KGHSH and CDR2 LQKENI. The CDR3 contains 17 residues, cysteine and phenylalanine counted. The CDR3 DNA has 51 bases and is translated from base 1. The cohort was made up of 500 to 850 healthy bone marrow donors. At the time of sampling, every cohort member was nominally healthy, though immune exposures that went unrecorded were likely present. The donor tested CMV seronegative, placing the donor among the roughly 340 seronegative members of the cohort. Every donor gave a peripheral blood sample, and the peripheral blood mononuclear cells from that sample were used for TCR beta sequencing. Genomic DNA extraction from the blood cell samples was performed with the Qiagen DNeasy Blood Extraction Kit.

The receptor was isolated from a woman aged 25 to 45 in good health and CMV-seronegative. Here the chain combines TRBV18 and TRBJ2-7; TRBD1 agrees with 8 junctional bases. The sequenced sample consisted of PBMCs. The CDR3 reads CASSPEKGQGDYYEQYF. The base sequence is TGTGCCAGCTCACCGGAAAAAGGACAGGGTGATTACTACGAGCAGTACTTC.